Listed below are T cell receptor beta chains from one sample, sequenced in a study of naive and memory T cell subsets. TCRdb reprocessed the UMI-ligation and nested PCR reads with MiXCR, giving one entry per CDR3 protein. The data show over 110,000 distinct CDR3 sequences, about 20% seen once. The sequenced sample was naive CD8+ T cells from blood. The receptors were sampled from a human donor in good health. CDR3s include the opening cysteine and the closing phenylalanine or tryptophan. A D gene is named only where the DNA matches it firmly. Where a row states a size, it is once, few, many or the class of an expanded clone; other rows omit it.

cdr3_nt cdr3_aa j_call d_call clone_size v_call
TGTGCCAGCAGCCTGGACAGCGTTGACATTCAGTACTTC CASSLDSVDIQYF TRBJ2-4 - few TRBV7-6
TGTGCCAGCAGCATGGGACGTTACAATGAGCAGTTCTTC CASSMGRYNEQFF TRBJ2-1 - many TRBV7-2
TGTGCCAGCAGTCCTGGGACTAGTCGGAAGACCCAGTACTTC CASSPGTSRKTQYF TRBJ2-5 TRBD2 - TRBV27
TGTGCCATCAGTATTCGGCATAGCGAAGCGGCTTTCTTT CAISIRHSEAAFF TRBJ1-1 - few TRBV10-3
TGTGCCAGCAGCTATGACAGGGCCTATGGCTACACCTTC CASSYDRAYGYTF TRBJ1-2 TRBD1 - TRBV12-3/TRBV12-4
TGTGCCAGCAGCTTGATATCGGCCGACTACGAGCAGTACTTC CASSLISADYEQYF TRBJ2-7 - - TRBV7-9
TGTGCCAGCAGTGAAGGTTACAGTGGGAATGAAAAACTGTTTTTT CASSEGYSGNEKLFF TRBJ1-4 - - TRBV2
TGTGCCAGCAGCTTAGGGGGGGTTCGGGAGCAGTACTTC CASSLGGVREQYF TRBJ2-7 - few TRBV7-8
TGTGCCAGCAGGACTAGCGGGGTCTACGAGCAGTACTTC CASRTSGVYEQYF TRBJ2-7 TRBD2 - TRBV28
TGTGCCAGCAGTCCCGGGACAGCTTTAGGGTATGGCTACACCTTC CASSPGTALGYGYTF TRBJ1-2 TRBD1 - TRBV12-3/TRBV12-4
TGTGCCAGCAGTTTTCCGGGGTTGGACACTGAAGCTTTCTTT CASSFPGLDTEAFF TRBJ1-1 - - TRBV12-3/TRBV12-4
TGTGCCAGCAGCCAAGATGGCGTTAGCGGGAGTTTTACAGATACGCAGTATTTT CASSQDGVSGSFTDTQYF TRBJ2-3 TRBD2 - TRBV3-1
TGTGCCAGCAGTACCGGGACAGGGGGTTTCTTC CASSTGTGGFF TRBJ2-1 TRBD1 few TRBV12-3/TRBV12-4
TGTGCCAGCAGTTACGACAGCTTGAACACTGAAGCTTTCTTT CASSYDSLNTEAFF TRBJ1-1 - - TRBV6-2/TRBV6-3
TGTGCCAGCAGCAATCTAGCGGGGGCCTCCTACGAGCAGTACTTC CASSNLAGASYEQYF TRBJ2-7 TRBD2 many TRBV3-1
TGTGCCAGCACCGGGACAGGGGGTCGGGAGCAGTACTTC CASTGTGGREQYF TRBJ2-7 TRBD1 - TRBV27
TGCAGTGCTAGAGATTGGCGCGAGAGTTATGAAAAACTGTTTTTT CSARDWRESYEKLFF TRBJ1-4 - few TRBV20-1
TGCAGTGCTGTCGGGACAGGGGAGGATCAGCAGTTCTTC CSAVGTGEDQQFF TRBJ2-1 TRBD1 few TRBV20-1
TGCGCCAGCAGCCAGTCTAAGGGGTTTGGCGCCGGGGAGCTGTTTTTT CASSQSKGFGAGELFF TRBJ2-2 - - TRBV4-3
TGTGCCAGCACCCCCCCAATGGGCAGGGGCGACTATGGCTACACCTTC CASTPPMGRGDYGYTF TRBJ1-2 - - TRBV9
TGTGCCAGCAGGGGGGGAGACAGGAGATATGGCTACACCTTC CASRGGDRRYGYTF TRBJ1-2 - few TRBV12-3/TRBV12-4
TGTGCCAGCAGTTACACGCCGGGACAGGGAATCGGGGAGCTGTTTTTT CASSYTPGQGIGELFF TRBJ2-2 TRBD1 few TRBV6-5
TGTGCCAGCGGAAGTGGAAACACCATATATTTT CASGSGNTIYF TRBJ1-3 - - TRBV9
TGTGCCAGCAGTCCCCTGGGAGCGCTCGGCTACGAGCAGTACTTC CASSPLGALGYEQYF TRBJ2-7 - - TRBV27
TGTGCCAGCAGCGCCCCCTATGAGCAGTTCTTC CASSAPYEQFF TRBJ2-1 - - TRBV11-2
TGTGCCATCAGAGACTCCGAGGTGTTTGGAAACACCATATATTTT CAIRDSEVFGNTIYF TRBJ1-3 - few TRBV10-3
TGTGCCAGCTTAAAGCGGGAGTCGTACACAGATACGCAGTATTTT CASLKRESYTDTQYF TRBJ2-3 TRBD2 - TRBV6-1
TGTGCCAGCAGCTTGGACAGGGGGCTGAATGGGGAGCAGTACTTC CASSLDRGLNGEQYF TRBJ2-7 TRBD1 - TRBV5-6
TGCAGCGTTGAAGCCCTCACAGGGGGAAAGGGTGGCTACACCTTC CSVEALTGGKGGYTF TRBJ1-2 TRBD1 - TRBV29-1
TGTGCCAGCAGTTTCGGGACAGGAAAATTGGTGATGAACACTGAAGCTTTCTTT CASSFGTGKLVMNTEAFF TRBJ1-1 TRBD1 - TRBV12-3/TRBV12-4
TGCGCCAGCAGCCACCTAGAGGGCAGGGCGGCTTTCTTT CASSHLEGRAAFF TRBJ1-1 - few TRBV4-1
TGTGCCAGCAGTCGGGACACCGTGGGGGAGCAGTACTTC CASSRDTVGEQYF TRBJ2-7 - many TRBV14
TGTGCCAGCAATCAGGGGCGGGAGAGCTCCTACAATGAGCAGTTCTTC CASNQGRESSYNEQFF TRBJ2-1 - - TRBV2
TGTGCCAGCAGCTTAGACGGGTCGCTCTATGGCTACACCTTC CASSLDGSLYGYTF TRBJ1-2 - few TRBV7-9
TGCAGCGTTGTAGGGAACACTGAAGCTTTCTTT CSVVGNTEAFF TRBJ1-1 - few TRBV29-1
TGTGCCAGCAGTCCGAATTACCGGGACAGGGAATACGAGCAGTACTTC CASSPNYRDREYEQYF TRBJ2-7 TRBD1 few TRBV6-6
TGTGCCAGCAGTACTCTAGCGGGAGGGTTCGAGCAGTACTTC CASSTLAGGFEQYF TRBJ2-7 TRBD2 - TRBV2
TGTGCCAGCAGTGAAGGGGCAGGGGTCACCAATGAGCAGTTCTTC CASSEGAGVTNEQFF TRBJ2-1 - - TRBV2
TGTGCCAGCAGCTCCGGACAGGGTAGCACAGATACGCAGTATTTT CASSSGQGSTDTQYF TRBJ2-3 TRBD1 - TRBV11-3
TGTGCCAGCAGCTTCCCCGGCAGGGAACCTCTAGCCAAAAACATTCAGTACTTC CASSFPGREPLAKNIQYF TRBJ2-4 - few TRBV7-9
TGTGCCAGCAGCCTAGGGGCAGGGGAGGTCCGACTCTACGAGCAGTACTTC CASSLGAGEVRLYEQYF TRBJ2-7 - few TRBV28
TGTGCCACCACAGGGGGGGACGGGGAGACCCAGTACTTC CATTGGDGETQYF TRBJ2-5 - - TRBV6-5
TGTGCCAGCAGCCTTCGGACTAGCGGGAGTGACAATGAGCAGTTCTTC CASSLRTSGSDNEQFF TRBJ2-1 TRBD2 few TRBV12-3/TRBV12-4
TGTGCCAGCAGGGCAGGGGGTGCAGATACGCAGTATTTT CASRAGGADTQYF TRBJ2-3 TRBD1 - TRBV12-3/TRBV12-4
TGTGCCAGCAGTTTAGTGCTGGGAGTAAGTTCACCCCTCCACTTT CASSLVLGVSSPLHF TRBJ1-6 - many TRBV12-3/TRBV12-4
TGTGCCAGCACCATGACAGGGGTAGAAAAACTGTTTTTT CASTMTGVEKLFF TRBJ1-4 TRBD1 few TRBV12-3/TRBV12-4
TGTGCCAGCAGTTCTTCCTGGACGCCGAACTATGGCTACACCTTC CASSSSWTPNYGYTF TRBJ1-2 - few TRBV7-2
TGTGCCAGCGGGATGGGCGGCCCTAGCTCCTACGAGCAGTACTTC CASGMGGPSSYEQYF TRBJ2-7 - - TRBV27
TGTGCCAGCTCCGGGGACTACAACTACAATGAGCAGTTCTTC CASSGDYNYNEQFF TRBJ2-1 TRBD2 few TRBV18
TGTGCCAGCAGTTTACCGGCAGCGGGAGGGCGCGACGAGCAGTACTTC CASSLPAAGGRDEQYF TRBJ2-7 TRBD2 - TRBV27
TGCAGCGTTGAACTTTCGGGACTGGCCGACTACGAGCAGTACTTC CSVELSGLADYEQYF TRBJ2-7 - many TRBV29-1
TGTGCCAGCAGCTTAGATCGTGGTAGTCACGAGCAGTACTTC CASSLDRGSHEQYF TRBJ2-7 - few TRBV11-2
TGCGCCAGCAGCCGCGGGACAGGGGGCTTCAATGAGCAGTTCTTC CASSRGTGGFNEQFF TRBJ2-1 TRBD1 - TRBV4-1
TGTGCCAGCAGTCCCGGGCCGCTGGGCTACACCTTC CASSPGPLGYTF TRBJ1-2 - - TRBV12-3/TRBV12-4
TGCAGCGTTGAGGAAGGCGAGACAGGAGGGCACGAGCAGTACTTC CSVEEGETGGHEQYF TRBJ2-7 - many TRBV29-1
TGTGCACGGCCCGATTCCTACAATGAGCAGTTCTTC CARPDSYNEQFF TRBJ2-1 - many TRBV6-5
TGCGCCAGCAGCATAGCCAGAGAGGACGAGCAGTACTTC CASSIAREDEQYF TRBJ2-7 - - TRBV10-1